Below, 6 T cell receptor beta chains from the same sample are listed, as sequenced in a study of radiation and T cells in renal cell carcinoma. The protocol was immunoSEQ multiplex PCR, while the TCRdb copy is restricted to in-frame clones and leaves out a portion. There are 110,000 to 150,000 clones in the sample; approximately 87% occur only once, and approximately 24% lies in the top ten. Time point here: baseline pretreatment blood. The treatment denotes: 15 Gy SBRT to primary tumor, nephrectomy 4 weeks later. Source: blood, taken from a patient whose treatment included radiotherapy and nephrectomy. These receptors came from a woman aged 50 to 60 with renal cell carcinoma.

A note on this clone: The junction differs from germline at one of its ends, possibly a read error. The chain joins TRBV6-1 to TRBJ2-2; D is unclear. Germline CDR1 and CDR2: MNHNS and SASEGT. The CDR3 loop spans 13 amino acids. CDR3 loop: CASSRTNNGELFF. The CDR3 nucleotides read TGTGCCAGCAGCCGAACAAACAACGGGGAGCTGTTTTTT.

This chain uses TRBV5-5 with TRBJ2-3; TRBD2 agrees at 8 bases. The CDR3 sequence is 14 residues long. Unmatched junction bases numbered 5, after V lost 8 bases and J lost 0 bases. The germline V gene has CDR1 SGHKS and CDR2 YYEKEE (reference sequence). The CDR3 nucleotides are TGTGCCAGTCCCACTAGCGGTAGCACAGATACGCAGTATTTT. Amino acid sequence: CASPTSGSTDTQYF.

The rearrangement joins TRBV7-8 to TRBJ2-1, with 9 bases matching TRBD1. With 1 base clipped from V and 4 bases from J, the junction kept 2 bases outside the gene matches. Germline CDR1 reads SGHVS; CDR2 reads FQNEAQ. The CDR3 covers 15 residues. CDR3: CASSLGGQGYNEQFF. CDR3 DNA: TGTGCCAGCAGCTTAGGTGGACAGGGGTACAATGAGCAGTTCTTC.

This clone was observed once. The J gene is TRBJ2-5, the V gene TRBV28; 7 positions match TRBD2. This CDR3 is 14 amino acids long. Per the germline V gene, CDR1 is MDHEN and CDR2 is SYDVKM. The trim removed 10 bases at V and 5 bases at J, leaving 13 bases unmatched. The CDR3 reads CATGVSGGGETQYF. CDR3 nucleotides: TGTGCCACCGGCGTCTCGGGAGGCGGCGAGACCCAGTACTTC.

The chain joins TRBV6-1 to TRBJ1-4; D is possibly TRBD1 (6 bases). This CDR3 spans 14 amino acids. Germline V gene data show CDR1 as MNHNS and CDR2 as SASEGT. V dropped 8 bases and J dropped 2 bases, with 12 bases sitting between them. CDR3 sequence (DNA): TGTGCCAGCGGACGGGGGGGCACTAATGAAAAACTGTTTTTT. Translated: CASGRGGTNEKLFF.

V gene TRBV10-1 combines with J gene TRBJ2-1; TRBD1 aligns across 7 bases. V lost 0 bases to trimming and J lost 10 bases; unmatched junction nucleotides: 15. Looked up from germline, CDR1 is WNHNN and CDR2 is SYGVQD (reference sequence). This CDR3 region has 17 residues. The CDR3 loop is CASSESTRDSGREEQFF. DNA of the CDR3: TGCGCCAGCAGTGAGTCTACTCGGGACAGTGGAAGAGAAGAGCAGTTCTTC.